This is a list of T cell receptor beta chains from one sample in a study of blood T cell repertoires in COVID-19. The assay was immunoSEQ multiplex PCR, and TCRdb's table has in-frame clones only and misses some. The table has about 280,000 clones, 86% seen once. Specimen: peripheral blood. The source of these receptors is a woman aged 25 to 39 who had recovered from COVID-19. CDR3s include the opening cysteine and the closing phenylalanine or tryptophan. The order of the fields is V gene, D gene, clone size, J gene, CDR3 protein, CDR3 DNA. D genes are given only for firm matches. Clone size is stated in some rows and not others, as once, few, many or a class when expanded.

>TRBV11-3|TRBD2|-|TRBJ2-1
CASSLGRGRGYEQFF
TGTGCCAGCAGCTTAGGACGTGGGAGGGGCTATGAGCAGTTCTTC
>TRBV28|TRBD2|-|TRBJ2-1
CASSPAGLAPYNEQFF
TGTGCCAGCAGTCCCGCCGGACTAGCGCCCTACAATGAGCAGTTCTTC
>TRBV4-3|TRBD2|-|TRBJ2-2
CASSQSSGSNHGELFF
TGCGCCAGCAGCCAATCTAGCGGGAGCAATCACGGGGAGCTGTTTTTT
>TRBV30|-|-|TRBJ1-6
CAWSPRGGRYSPLHF
TGTGCCTGGAGTCCCCGAGGAGGGAGATATTCACCCCTCCACTTT
>TRBV18|-|-|TRBJ1-3
CASSPGEKTIYF
TGTGCCAGCTCACCAGGGGAGAAAACCATATATTTT
>TRBV19|-|-|TRBJ1-1
CATHQGNTEAFF
TGTGCCACCCACCAGGGAAACACTGAAGCTTTCTTT
>TRBV30|-|-|TRBJ2-7
CAWSVVPLVHEQYF
TGTGCCTGGAGTGTCGTCCCCCTCGTCCACGAGCAGTACTTC
>TRBV19|TRBD1|-|TRBJ2-7
CASSIGGQAYEQYF
TGTGCCAGTAGTATAGGAGGACAGGCCTACGAGCAGTACTTC
>TRBV11-3|-|once|TRBJ2-2
CASSLERLENTGELFF
TGTGCCAGCAGCTTAGAACGGCTAGAGAACACCGGGGAGCTGTTTTTT
>TRBV3-1/TRBV3-2|-|-|TRBJ2-7
CASSKKRNGYEQYF
TGTGCCAGCAGCAAAAAGAGGAACGGCTACGAGCAGTACTTC
>TRBV5-6|TRBD1|-|TRBJ1-1
CASSFGTANTEAFF
TGTGCCAGCAGCTTCGGGACAGCGAACACTGAAGCTTTCTTT
>TRBV19|-|-|TRBJ1-5
CASSMSGSNQPQHF
TGTGCCAGTAGTATGAGCGGATCCAATCAGCCCCAGCATTTT
>TRBV28|TRBD2|-|TRBJ2-3
CASSSWEGVRDTQYF
TGTGCCAGCTCTTCGTGGGAGGGCGTTAGGGATACGCAGTATTTT
>TRBV3-1/TRBV3-2|-|-|TRBJ2-1
CASSQGYVEFF
TGTGCCAGCAGCCAAGGTTACGTAGAGTTCTTC
>TRBV7-8|TRBD2|-|TRBJ2-5
CASSLGVSSGGEETQYF
TGTGCCAGCAGCTTAGGAGTGTCTAGCGGGGGGGAAGAGACCCAGTACTTC
>TRBV7-2|TRBD2|-|TRBJ2-5
CASSQTSGGLGETQYF
TGTGCCAGCAGCCAGACTAGCGGGGGCCTCGGGGAGACCCAGTACTTC
>TRBV5-6|TRBD1|-|TRBJ1-1
CASSIESGGRNTEAFF
TGTGCCAGCAGCATCGAGTCAGGGGGCCGGAACACTGAAGCTTTCTTT
>TRBV7-3|TRBD1|-|TRBJ2-6
CASSYTGGFSGANVLTF
TGTGCCAGCAGTTATACAGGGGGCTTCTCTGGGGCCAACGTCCTGACTTTC
>TRBV6-2/TRBV6-3|TRBD1|-|TRBJ2-3
CASSFGTGSVDTQYF
TGTGCCAGCAGCTTCGGGACAGGGAGTGTAGATACGCAGTATTTT
>TRBV20-1|TRBD1|once|TRBJ1-1
CSAEPGQEAFF
TGCAGTGCTGAACCGGGACAGGAAGCTTTCTTT
>TRBV6-5|TRBD2|-|TRBJ2-1
CASSYSPGGPNEQFF
TGTGCCAGCAGTTACTCCCCGGGAGGGCCAAATGAGCAGTTCTTC
>TRBV2|-|-|TRBJ2-1
CASSESGWGLQNNEQFF
TGTGCCAGCAGCGAAAGCGGTTGGGGACTTCAAAACAATGAGCAGTTCTTC
>TRBV19|TRBD1|-|TRBJ1-2
CASSMGSTGQLRGYTF
TGTGCCAGTAGTATGGGGTCGACAGGGCAATTGCGTGGCTACACCTTC
>TRBV28|TRBD1|few|TRBJ1-1
CASSFNDRGAFF
TGTGCCAGCAGTTTTAACGACAGGGGTGCTTTCTTT
>TRBV4-1|TRBD1|-|TRBJ1-2
CASSQPDRGNYGYTF
TGCGCCAGCAGCCAACCGGACAGGGGAAACTATGGCTACACCTTC
>TRBV5-4|-|-|TRBJ2-7
CASSLSGRAYEQYF
TGTGCCAGCAGCCTGAGCGGACGGGCCTACGAGCAGTACTTC
>TRBV25-1|-|-|TRBJ1-2
CASSETRDGYTF
TGTGCCAGCAGTGAAACCCGCGATGGCTACACCTTC
>TRBV11-2|TRBD2|-|TRBJ2-1
CASSLDASGYNEQFF
TGTGCCAGCAGCTTAGATGCTAGCGGTTACAATGAGCAGTTCTTC
>TRBV27|TRBD1|-|TRBJ1-1
CASSHRGGAFF
TGTGCCAGCAGTCACAGGGGGGGCGCTTTCTTT
>TRBV19|-|-|TRBJ2-3
CASSSRLGTDTQYF
TGTGCCAGTAGTAGCAGACTAGGCACAGATACGCAGTATTTT
>TRBV27|TRBD2|-|TRBJ2-7
CASSLSLAEDNEQYF
TGTGCCAGCAGTTTATCCCTAGCGGAAGATAACGAGCAGTACTTC
>TRBV4-1|TRBD1|-|TRBJ1-5
CASSLRQGYQPQHF
TGCGCCAGCAGCCTAAGACAGGGGTATCAGCCCCAGCATTTT
>TRBV27|TRBD1|-|TRBJ2-7
CASRVDRGGYEQYF
TGTGCCAGCAGGGTGGACAGGGGTGGCTACGAGCAGTACTTC
>TRBV4-1|-|-|TRBJ2-5
CASSQTPGQETQYF
TGCGCCAGCAGCCAGACACCGGGACAAGAGACCCAGTACTTC
>TRBV2|-|-|TRBJ1-2
CASSEAGEGYTF
TGTGCCAGCAGTGAGGCTGGGGAGGGCTACACCTTC